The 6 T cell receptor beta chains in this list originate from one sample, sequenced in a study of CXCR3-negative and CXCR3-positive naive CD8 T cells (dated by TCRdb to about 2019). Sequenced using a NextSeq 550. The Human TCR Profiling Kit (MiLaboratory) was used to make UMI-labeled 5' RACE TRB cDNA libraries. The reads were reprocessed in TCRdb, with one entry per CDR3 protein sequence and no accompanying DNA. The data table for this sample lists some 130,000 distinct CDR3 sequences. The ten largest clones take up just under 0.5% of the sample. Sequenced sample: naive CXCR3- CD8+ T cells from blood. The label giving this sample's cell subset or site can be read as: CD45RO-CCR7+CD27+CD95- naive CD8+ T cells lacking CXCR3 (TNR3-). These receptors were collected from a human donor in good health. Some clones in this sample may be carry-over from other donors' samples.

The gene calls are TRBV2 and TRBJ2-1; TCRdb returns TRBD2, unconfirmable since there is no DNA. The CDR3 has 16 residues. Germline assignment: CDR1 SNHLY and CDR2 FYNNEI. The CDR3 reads CASRRSGDYGRDEQFF.

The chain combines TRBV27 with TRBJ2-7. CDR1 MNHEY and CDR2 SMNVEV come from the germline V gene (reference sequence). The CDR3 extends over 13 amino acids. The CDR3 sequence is CASSSDPNYEQYF.

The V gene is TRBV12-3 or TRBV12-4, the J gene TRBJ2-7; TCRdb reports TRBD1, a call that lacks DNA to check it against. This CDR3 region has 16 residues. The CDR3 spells CASSLDGAPPTCEQYF.

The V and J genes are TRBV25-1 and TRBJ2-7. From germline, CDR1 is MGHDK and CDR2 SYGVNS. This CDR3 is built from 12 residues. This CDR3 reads CASSATSYEQYF.

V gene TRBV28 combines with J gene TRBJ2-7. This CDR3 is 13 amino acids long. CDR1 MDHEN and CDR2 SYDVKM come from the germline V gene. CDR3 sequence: CASSLNNNYEQYF.

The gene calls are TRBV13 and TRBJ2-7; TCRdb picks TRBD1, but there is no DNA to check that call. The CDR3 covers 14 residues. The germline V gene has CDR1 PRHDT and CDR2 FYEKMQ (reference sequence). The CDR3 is CASSLGSRGAEQYF. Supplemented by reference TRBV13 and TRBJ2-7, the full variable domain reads AAGVIQSPRHLIKEKRETATLKCYPIPRHDTVYWYQQGPGQDPQFLISFYEKMQSDKGSIPDRFSAQQFSDYHSELNMSSLELGDSALYFCASSLGSRGAEQYFGPGTRLTVT.